The rows below give T cell receptor beta chains drawn from one sample of a study of Ad26.COV2.S vaccination and SARS-CoV-2 variants. Sequenced by immunoSEQ multiplex PCR; TCRdb stores in-frame clones only, minus some. The data show roughly 420,000 clones, about 91% seen once. The specimen was peripheral blood, collected in a trial of Ad26.COV2.S vaccine versus placebo. Receptor source: a person aged 18 to 65 who received the Ad26.COV2.S COVID-19 vaccine or a placebo. CDR3s include the opening cysteine and the closing phenylalanine or tryptophan. Each record gives: V gene, CDR3 protein.

V: TRBV7-8; CDR3: CASSLGGRAGYRTDTQYF
V: TRBV18; CDR3: CASSPPGQGSDTQYF
V: TRBV27; CDR3: CASSSSRGVYNEQFF
V: TRBV11-3; CDR3: CASSLDRRVSYNEQFF
V: TRBV28; CDR3: CASSLLEGGPETQYF
V: TRBV10-3; CDR3: CAISGADGTGELFF
V: TRBV10-3; CDR3: CAISEGTVQFF
V: TRBV24-1; CDR3: CATSDSDRAEQYF
V: TRBV3-1/TRBV3-2; CDR3: CASSQDSPGANTGELFF
V: TRBV18; CDR3: CASSPDSPNRSF
V: TRBV11-3; CDR3: CASSSLADSEAFF